The table lists the clone carrying this T cell receptor beta chain with a few counts. Its specificity is unknown. Researchers amplified the TCR beta CDR3 regions from RNA transcripts. The HTBI primer set drove a first-round RT-PCR of the TCR CDR3. TCRdb fed the multiplex PCR reads into MiXCR, producing one record per CDR3 protein. In the table there are a few hundred thousand distinct CDR3 sequences, 11% to 15% of which are singletons. These data originate in a study of T cells in Graves' hyperthyroidism and ophthalmopathy. About the research overall: Peripheral blood was taken when the disease was first diagnosed, before any treatment began. Study-wide results and limits: Blood shared most expanded thyroid clonotypes above 0.001. Separating ophthalmopathy from stable hyperthyroidism was achieved by a 13 V-J model.

Material: blood. This sequence was found in a woman aged 25-40 years with Graves' hyperthyroidism that later progressed to Graves' ophthalmopathy.

The CDR3 is CASSLVTTEKLFF. The CDR3 nucleotides are TGTGCCAGCAGTTTAGTGACAACTGAAAAACTGTTTTTT. This chain uses TRBV27 with TRBJ1-4, with no clear D. This CDR3 spans 13 amino acids. V was cut by 2 bases and J by 7 bases, with 8 bases left in between. CDR1 is MNHEY and CDR2 is SMNVEV in the germline V gene (reference sequence).